This T cell receptor beta chain comes out of a study of cytomegalovirus exposure and HLA in healthy donors (dated by TCRdb to 2015 to 2018). At the level of the whole study: An earlier analysis of approximately 640 of the donors reported approximately 270 Gb of sequence data and 117 million unique TCR beta sequences from 150 million to 200 million T cells. Roughly 290 gigabases of sequencing data and around 90 million unique TCR sequences made up an early release that covered approximately 700 HLA-typed donors. The genetic ancestry cluster associated with self-reported Caucasian donors included about 81% of the roughly 410 genotyped donors. The study aimed to test whether cataloging public T cell receptors could reveal signatures of past pathogen exposure. The T cell repertoires of under 750 subjects were profiled by immunosequencing and related to cytomegalovirus serostatus. Along with the approximately 650-subject first cohort, a separate validation cohort of around 120 different subjects was used. To predict cytomegalovirus infection status, the study brought together high-throughput TCR immunosequencing, statistical association of individual TCRs with disease status, and machine learning. To study patterns of TCR occurrence, a later analysis re-analyzed previously published TCR beta repertoires from 500 to 850 donors and added high-resolution HLA genotyping. In the later analysis, no new phenotypic data were used to find candidate immune exposures; instead, reliance was placed on TCR beta sequences and their occurrence across donors. In an earlier analysis of a few hundred of the donors, high-throughput TCR beta sequencing was used to judge whether each TCR beta V gene segment behaved as functional or pseudogenic. Donor age, sex, ethnicity and CMV serostatus were collected together with the repertoire data. In a later genetic analysis, genome-wide SNP genotypes for about three fifths of the roughly 670 donors were used, and that subset was treated as a discovery cohort. Every repertoire in the discovery cohort had been generated on one and the same sequencing platform. Class I and class II HLA loci were covered by the typing at four-digit resolution. The number of typed donors differed by locus: roughly 629-640 for A, B, C, DRB1 and DQB1; some 500 for DQA1; some 590 for DPA1; and 400 to 480 for DPB1. A handful of DR-DQ haplotypes were handled as single units for association and clustering because linkage in the cohort was strong. On average, roughly 250,000 unique TCR beta nucleotide sequences were sequenced per donor among more than 350 genotyped donors of the cohort, with around 19% of those sequences being non-productive. Broader findings and caveats from the paper: The study listed 150 to 200 TCR beta chains as associated with cytomegalovirus. The earlier analysis of 587 of the donors excluded some 15 rarely observed V segments, including chromosome 9 orphons, because counts were too low. Compared with the roughly 670-donor mean, donors in an Asian-associated ancestry cluster had fewer N-insertions in productive TCRs, according to a later genetic analysis. The cohort was sequenced for TCR beta chains only, and without alpha or paired-chain data the features that could be detected were limited. It was suggested by the authors that the approach could potentially be generalized to other disease states and immunological phenotypes. In a later analysis, the rate of TCR association differed among HLA loci, with DRB1 alleles having the most associated TCRs and HLA-C alleles having the fewest. Because some donors lacked HLA typing at each locus, the association tests relied only on the typed subset. In a later analysis, 16,951 TCR beta sequences were associated with specific HLA alleles at a false discovery rate of 0.05. Some IMGT-functional V segments, including TRBV6-2 and TRBV6-3, could not be distinguished by the 87-base-pair reads and were therefore excluded. Presence/absence analyses assumed roughly uniform sequencing depth across donors, an assumption that may not hold. Linkage disequilibrium might explain the correlated functional status among segregating V segments, but an unknown experimental factor could not be excluded. The classifier was reported to diagnose cytomegalovirus status with high specificity and sensitivity in both the original cohort and the validation cohort. According to a later analysis, most CMV-associated TCR beta chains appeared to be HLA-restricted, and the HLA associations seemed to be driven largely by CMV exposure. In an earlier analysis of over 550 of the donors, most TCR beta V segments were observed in productive rearrangements about 87% or about 30% of the time, broadly matching IMGT annotations. A further reported finding was that TCR beta sequences accurately predicted the HLA-A and HLA-B alleles for most subjects in the first cohort. Most TCR sequences were seen in very few donors, while some public TCRs were found in many individuals. When HLA alleles, especially DR and DQ, strongly co-occurred, TCR associations were difficult to assign to individual alleles. Three of the identified cytomegalovirus-associated TCR beta chains were confirmed in vitro to be specific for cytomegalovirus antigens. The only immune exposure information available for the cohort was CMV serostatus. Compared with equally common non-associated chains, HLA-associated TCR beta chains in a later analysis were more clonally expanded and had lower generation probabilities. A cluster of highly shared sequence variants was judged likely to represent a technical artifact of the sequencing pipeline. A later genetic analysis associated a missense DCLRE1C variant with V-gene and J-gene trimming of TCR beta chains, and an independent cohort replicated the association. In a later analysis, several top co-occurrence clusters were reported to appear linked to parvovirus B19, influenza, CMV and Epstein-Barr virus.

For CDR1 and CDR2, the germline V gene lists SGHVS and FQNEAQ. From the cysteine up to the phenylalanine, the CDR3 has a length of 15 residues. Only the CDR3 region is kept as DNA, spanning 45 bases read in frame from base 1. Cut back by 5 bases and 1 base, the V and J ends lie 14 bases apart. This clone was counted a few times. It has no known antigen specificity. Base qualities were left out, and no much larger clone turns up one base away. Libraries came from the immunoSEQ multiplex PCR assay. The multiplex PCR relied on a mix of 60 forward primers for TCR Vbeta segments and 13 reverse primers for TCR Jbeta segments. The CDR3 region of rearranged TCR beta genes was amplified from genomic DNA with a multiplex PCR assay. The amplified TCR beta libraries were sequenced on the Illumina HiSeq System as 87-base-pair reads. As for the original processing: A later analysis tallied around 82 million unique TCR beta chains across the 610 or so repertoires, and approximately 12 million of those chains were shared by two or more donors. Raw reads were error-corrected and collapsed into unique sequences by a nearest-neighbor algorithm in which closely related sequences were merged to remove PCR and sequencing errors. To assign V, D and J gene segments, CDR3 sequences were aligned to IMGT reference sequences. For a sequence to be retained, a match of at least six nucleotides was required to both a V gene segment and a J gene segment. A rearrangement was called productive if the CDR3 had no stop codons and remained in frame with V and J, and every other rearrangement was called non-productive. Following IMGT convention, CDR3 was defined as the stretch from the second conserved V-encoded cysteine up to the conserved J-encoded phenylalanine. Sequences without an unambiguous match to a single V gene segment were excluded from the earlier analysis of 587 of the donors. In an earlier analysis of approximately 500 of the donors, a V segment was called functional when productive rearrangements were above 56.7%, and segregating when the standard deviation between donors exceeded 5%. A statistical classification framework was developed to diagnose cytomegalovirus status using the catalog of TCR beta chain sequences. In a later analysis, TCR nucleotide sequences were compared against IMGT/GENE-DB human TR gene sequences so that V and J genes could be assigned. The TCRdist pipeline was used in a later analysis to assign CDR3 sequences and most-parsimonious VDJ recombination scenarios. In a later analysis, each TCR beta chain was defined by its CDR3 amino acid sequence together with its V-gene family, and reads without a unique V-gene family were excluded. As a way to deal with suspected cross-contamination and a sequencing artifact, a later analysis dropped 450 to 600 nucleotide sequences that were highly shared and had low generation probability. In a later analysis, a clonal expansion index was calculated for each public chain from normalized within-repertoire ranks of inferred template counts. Generation probabilities in a later analysis came from a VDJ recombination model fitted to out-of-frame rearrangements, and those results were checked against IGoR. In a later analysis, TCR-TCR, TCR-HLA and TCR-CMV co-occurrence was scored with hypergeometric tests, and a repertoire-size bias correction was applied to TCR pairs. False discovery rates were estimated in a later analysis by permuting HLA or CMV assignments 20 times. In a later analysis, co-occurring TCRs were grouped using DBSCAN, and TCRdist sequence similarity was added for clustering within HLA-allele-positive subsets. Repertoires with fewer than 30,000 or more than 120,000 public chains were left out of co-occurrence clustering, as were five repertoires with anomalous nucleotide sharing. TCRdb took over this immuneACCESS table, retaining in-frame rearrangements with V and J assigned. Such tables are incomplete; in checked studies, under half of the missing clones stem from an unresolved V gene, and the remainder is unexplained. The V and J calls and clone size come from that table; D and trimming were worked out from the DNA. The sample table shows some 220,000 clones, and about 85% are seen once. The ten largest clones represent 0.2% to 0.25% of the sample.

The cohort was made up of 500 to 850 healthy bone marrow donors. At the time of sampling, every cohort member was nominally healthy, though immune exposures that went unrecorded were likely present. The donor tested CMV seronegative and was one of the 352 seronegative cohort members. A peripheral blood sample was collected from each donor, and TCR beta sequencing was performed on peripheral blood mononuclear cells. Genomic DNA extraction from the blood cell samples was performed with the Qiagen DNeasy Blood Extraction Kit. This receptor chain uses TRBV7-8 and TRBJ1-1; a tentative D match to TRBD1 spans 5 bases. The sequenced material came from PBMCs. The sequence was obtained from a girl aged 2 to 10 in good health and CMV-seronegative. Here is the DNA: TGTGCCAGCAGCCTCCAGTCCGGACAGAACACTGAAGCTTTCTTT. Its protein reads: CASSLQSGQNTEAFF.